This TCR beta chain is from a study of blood T cell repertoires in COVID-19. On the study more broadly: There were acute and convalescent COVID-19 samples, and they came from the United States, Italy and Spain.

Trimming removed 4 bases from V and 2 bases from J, with 15 bases in between. The CDR3 is 16 residues long. CDR1 is LGHDT and CDR2 is YNNKEL in the germline V gene (reference sequence). The data were produced by immunoSEQ multiplex PCR, yet TCRdb's version contains in-frame clones alone and is incomplete. The table lists under 200,000 clones, roughly 85% of them singletons. The rearrangement links TRBV3-1 (or the pseudogene TRBV3-2) to TRBJ2-1, with a tentative D call TRBD2 (5 bases). The source is a woman aged 80 or over with acute or convalescent COVID-19. Sequenced: peripheral blood. The CDR3 DNA follows: TGTGCCAGCAGCCTCATCCCCAGCGGCGCCTACAATGAGCAGTTCTTC. Translating gives CASSLIPSGAYNEQFF.